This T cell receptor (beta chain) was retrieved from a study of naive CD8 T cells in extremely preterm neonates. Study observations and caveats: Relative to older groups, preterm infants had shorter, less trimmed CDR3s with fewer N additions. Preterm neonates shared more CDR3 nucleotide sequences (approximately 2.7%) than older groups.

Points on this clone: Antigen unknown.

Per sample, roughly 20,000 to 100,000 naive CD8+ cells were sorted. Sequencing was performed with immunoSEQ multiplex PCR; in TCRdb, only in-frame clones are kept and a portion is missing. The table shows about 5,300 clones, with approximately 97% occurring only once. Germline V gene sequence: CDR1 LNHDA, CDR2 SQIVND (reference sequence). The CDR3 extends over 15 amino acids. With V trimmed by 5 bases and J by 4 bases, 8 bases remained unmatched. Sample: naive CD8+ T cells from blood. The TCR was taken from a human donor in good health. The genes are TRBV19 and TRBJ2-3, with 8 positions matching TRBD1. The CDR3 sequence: CASSEDREVPDTQYF. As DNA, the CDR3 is TGTGCCAGTAGTGAGGACAGGGAAGTGCCAGATACGCAGTATTTT.